This T cell receptor (beta chain) stems from a study of T cell repertoires in cytomegalovirus infection (dated by TCRdb to about 2019). Broadly, across the study: The peptide stimulations were aimed at well-studied HLA-B-restricted epitopes as well as recently identified HLA-C-restricted CMV epitopes, whose presentation resists viral immunomodulation. Donor HLA type was relevant to the analysis, because carriage of CMV infection together with the matching HLA type was indicated by public TCR beta signatures.

Note on this clonotype: Its specific antigen is unknown. Base qualities are missing; no much larger clone stands one base away.

Based on the germline V gene (reference sequence), the CDR1 and CDR2 sequences are SGHNT and YYREEE. V gives up 0 bases and J gives up 4 bases, and the segment between their germline ends measures 13 bases. The CDR3 starts with the cysteine, ends with the phenylalanine, and has 15 residues. The entry retains the CDR3 DNA only, 45 bases that are in frame from base 1. The sequencer was an Illumina HiSeq 1500. The raw public data were reprocessed by TCRdb itself: fastp quality trimming at Q25, MiXCR clonotype calling, in-frame beta chains only. Entries that share a CDR3 protein sequence are merged under the most common genes and DNA. In this sample the table shows 700,000 to 900,000 distinct CDR3 sequences, under 35% of which occur a single time. In total, the top ten clones hold about 12% of the sample. The sample's treatment or condition, from its label and the paper: in vitro stimulation with specific CMV peptide epitopes to enrich CMV-specific T cells.

Findings and caveats that apply to the study as a whole: In the ex vivo response, HLA-C-restricted CMV-specific TCR beta clonotypes were dominant, and in two of eight donors the single most frequent clonotype came from this HLA-C-restricted group. In both this cohort and an independent roughly 350-donor cohort, the cumulative frequency of public TCR beta family members distinguished carriers of CMV infection plus the relevant HLA type.

This TCR was sampled from a human donor in good health (CMV status not recorded). Some clones in this sample may be carry-over from other donors' samples. The material was cultured CD8+ T cells from PBMCs, obtained from culture after CMV antigen stimulation. The sequence joins TRBV5-4 to TRBJ1-2; TRBD1 is possibly the D segment (6 matching bases). The CDR3 corresponds to CASSLEAGVPYGYTF. The DNA is as follows: TGTGCCAGCAGCTTGGAGGCAGGGGTTCCCTATGGCTACACCTTC.